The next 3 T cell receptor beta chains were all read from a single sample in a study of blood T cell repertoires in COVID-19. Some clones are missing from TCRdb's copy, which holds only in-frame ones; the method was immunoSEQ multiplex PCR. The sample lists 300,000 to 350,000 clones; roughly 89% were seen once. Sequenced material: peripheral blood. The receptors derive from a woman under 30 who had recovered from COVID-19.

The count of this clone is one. The CDR3 coding sequence is TGTGCCAGCAGCCAATCTAGTAGTGAGACCCAGTACTTC. It translates to CASSQSSSETQYF. The V call is TRBV3-1 (or the pseudogene TRBV3-2), the J call TRBJ2-5, with unresolved D. This CDR3 has 13 residues. V was clipped by 2 bases and J by 5 bases, with 9 bases between them. Looked up from germline, CDR1 is LGHDT and CDR2 is YNNKEL (reference sequence).

The CDR3 sequence is CASTTGGGIGETQYF. CDR3 nucleotides: TGTGCCAGCACTACGGGGGGCGGGATAGGAGAGACCCAGTACTTC. The chain links TRBV7-2 to TRBJ2-5; the D gene is possibly TRBD2 (7 bases). There are 15 residues in the CDR3. Germline CDR1 reads SGHTA; CDR2 reads FQGNSA. V lost 7 bases and J 4 bases, leaving 19 bases between the germline ends.

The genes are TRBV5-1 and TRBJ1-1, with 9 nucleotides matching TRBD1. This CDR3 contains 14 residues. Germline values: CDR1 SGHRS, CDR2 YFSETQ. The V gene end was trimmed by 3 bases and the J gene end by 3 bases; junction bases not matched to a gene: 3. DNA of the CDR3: TGCGCCAGCAGCTCCGGACAGGGGCACACTGAAGCTTTCTTT. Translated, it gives CASSSGQGHTEAFF.